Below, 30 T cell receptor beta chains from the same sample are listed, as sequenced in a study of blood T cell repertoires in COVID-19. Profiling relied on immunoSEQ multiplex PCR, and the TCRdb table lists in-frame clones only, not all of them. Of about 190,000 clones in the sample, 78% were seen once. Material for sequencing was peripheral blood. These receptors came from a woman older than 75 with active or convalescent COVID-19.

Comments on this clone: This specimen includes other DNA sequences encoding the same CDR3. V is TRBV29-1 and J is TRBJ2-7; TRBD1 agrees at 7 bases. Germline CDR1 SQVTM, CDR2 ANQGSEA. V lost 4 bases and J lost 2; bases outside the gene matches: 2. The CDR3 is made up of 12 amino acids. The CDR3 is CSVVQGAYEQYF. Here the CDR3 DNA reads TGCAGCGTTGTGCAGGGGGCCTACGAGCAGTACTTC.

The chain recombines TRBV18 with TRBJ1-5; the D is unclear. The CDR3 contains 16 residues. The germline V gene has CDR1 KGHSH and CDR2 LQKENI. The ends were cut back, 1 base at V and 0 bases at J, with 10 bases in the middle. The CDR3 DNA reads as TGTGCCAGCTCACCACTTTCCGGTAATAGCAATCAGCCCCAGCATTTT. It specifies CASSPLSGNSNQPQHF.

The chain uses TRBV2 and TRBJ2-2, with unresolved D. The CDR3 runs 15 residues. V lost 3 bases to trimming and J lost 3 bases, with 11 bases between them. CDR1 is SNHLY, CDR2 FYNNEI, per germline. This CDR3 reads CASSEKLRDTGELFF. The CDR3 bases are TGTGCCAGCAGTGAGAAGTTGCGTGACACCGGGGAGCTGTTTTTT.

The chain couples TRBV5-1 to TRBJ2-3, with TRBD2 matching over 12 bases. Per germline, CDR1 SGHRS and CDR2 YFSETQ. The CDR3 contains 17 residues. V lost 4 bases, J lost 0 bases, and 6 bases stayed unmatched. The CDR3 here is CASSRTSGVLSTDTQYF. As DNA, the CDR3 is TGCGCCAGCAGCAGGACTAGCGGGGTATTAAGCACAGATACGCAGTATTTT.

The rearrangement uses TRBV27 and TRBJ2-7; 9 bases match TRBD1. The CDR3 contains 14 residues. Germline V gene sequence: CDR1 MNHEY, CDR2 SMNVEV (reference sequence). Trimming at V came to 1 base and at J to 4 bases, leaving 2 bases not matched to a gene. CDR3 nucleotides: TGTGCCAGCAGTTTATTTGGGACAGGGTACGAGCAGTACTTC. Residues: CASSLFGTGYEQYF.

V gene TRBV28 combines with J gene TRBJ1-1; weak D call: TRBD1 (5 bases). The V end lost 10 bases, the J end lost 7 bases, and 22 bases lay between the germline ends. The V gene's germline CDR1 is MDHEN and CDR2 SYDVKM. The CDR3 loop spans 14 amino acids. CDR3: CATRPSGRGFEAFF. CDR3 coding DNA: TGTGCCACCAGGCCAAGCGGGCGGGGGTTTGAAGCTTTCTTT. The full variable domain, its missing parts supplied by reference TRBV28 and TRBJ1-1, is DVKVTQSSRYLVKRTGEKVFLECVQDMDHENMFWYRQDPGLGLRLIYFSYDVKMKEKGDIPEGYSVSREKKERFSLILESASTNQTSMYLCATRPSGRGFEAFFGQGTRLTVV.

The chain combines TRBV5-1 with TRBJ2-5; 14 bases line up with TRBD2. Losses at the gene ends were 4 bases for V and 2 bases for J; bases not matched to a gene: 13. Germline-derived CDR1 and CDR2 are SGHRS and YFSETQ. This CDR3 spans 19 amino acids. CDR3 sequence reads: CASSATPGTSGGEQETQYF. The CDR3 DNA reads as TGCGCCAGCAGCGCAACCCCCGGGACTAGCGGGGGCGAACAAGAGACCCAGTACTTC.

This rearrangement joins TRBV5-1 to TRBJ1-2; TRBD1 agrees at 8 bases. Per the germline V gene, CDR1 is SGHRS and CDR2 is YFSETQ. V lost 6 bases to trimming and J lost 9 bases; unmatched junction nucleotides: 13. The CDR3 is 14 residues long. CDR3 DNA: TGCGCCAGCACAAGAGACAGGGGTTATGAAAGCTACACCTTC. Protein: CASTRDRGYESYTF.

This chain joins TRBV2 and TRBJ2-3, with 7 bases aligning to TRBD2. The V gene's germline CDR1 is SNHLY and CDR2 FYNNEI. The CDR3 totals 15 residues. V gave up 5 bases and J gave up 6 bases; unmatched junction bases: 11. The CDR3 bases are TGTGCCAGCAGTCCGCGGGGGTCGGGGGAGGATACGCAGTATTTT. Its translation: CASSPRGSGEDTQYF.

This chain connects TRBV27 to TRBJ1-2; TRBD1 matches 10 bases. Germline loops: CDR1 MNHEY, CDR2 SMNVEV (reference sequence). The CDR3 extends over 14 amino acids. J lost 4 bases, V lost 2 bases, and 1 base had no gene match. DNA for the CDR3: TGTGCCAGCAGTTTACGGACAGGGGGCTATGGCTACACCTTC. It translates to CASSLRTGGYGYTF.

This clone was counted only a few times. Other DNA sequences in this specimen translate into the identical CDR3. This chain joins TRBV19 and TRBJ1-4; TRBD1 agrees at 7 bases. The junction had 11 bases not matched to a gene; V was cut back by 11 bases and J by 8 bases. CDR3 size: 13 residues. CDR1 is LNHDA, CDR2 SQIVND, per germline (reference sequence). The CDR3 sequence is CASRGRGIEKLFF. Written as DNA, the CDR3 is TGTGCCTCACGGGGCAGGGGGATAGAAAAACTGTTTTTT.

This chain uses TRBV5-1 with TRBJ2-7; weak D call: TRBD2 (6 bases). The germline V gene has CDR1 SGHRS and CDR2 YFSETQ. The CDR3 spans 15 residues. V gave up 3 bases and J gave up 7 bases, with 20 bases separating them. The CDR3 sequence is CASSSAGPSTSEQYF. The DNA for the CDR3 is TGCGCCAGCAGCTCAGCAGGTCCCTCGACTAGTGAGCAGTACTTC.

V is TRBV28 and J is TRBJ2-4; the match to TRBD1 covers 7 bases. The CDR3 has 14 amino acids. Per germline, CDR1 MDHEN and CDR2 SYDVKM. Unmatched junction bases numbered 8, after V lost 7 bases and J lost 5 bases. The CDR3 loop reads CASIQRDRENIQYF. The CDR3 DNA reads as TGTGCCAGCATCCAGAGAGACAGGGAAAACATTCAGTACTTC.

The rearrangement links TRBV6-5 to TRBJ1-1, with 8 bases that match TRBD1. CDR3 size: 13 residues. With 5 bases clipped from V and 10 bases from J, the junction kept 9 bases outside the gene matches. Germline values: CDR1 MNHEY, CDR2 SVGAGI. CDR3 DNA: TGTGCCAGCAGTACCAGGGGGCCCGCTAGAGCTTTCTTT. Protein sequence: CASSTRGPARAFF.

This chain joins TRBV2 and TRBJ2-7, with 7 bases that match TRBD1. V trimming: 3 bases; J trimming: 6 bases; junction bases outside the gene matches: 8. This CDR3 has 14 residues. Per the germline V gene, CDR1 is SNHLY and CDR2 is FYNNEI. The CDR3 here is CASSDGTGVGEQYF. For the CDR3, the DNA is TGTGCCAGCAGTGATGGCACAGGGGTGGGCGAGCAGTACTTC. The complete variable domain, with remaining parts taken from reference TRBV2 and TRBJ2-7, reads EPEVTQTPSHQVTQMGQEVILRCVPISNHLYFYWYRQILGQKVEFLVSFYNNEISEKSEIFDDQFSVERPDGSNFTLKIRSTKLEDSAMYFCASSDGTGVGEQYFGPGTRLTVT.

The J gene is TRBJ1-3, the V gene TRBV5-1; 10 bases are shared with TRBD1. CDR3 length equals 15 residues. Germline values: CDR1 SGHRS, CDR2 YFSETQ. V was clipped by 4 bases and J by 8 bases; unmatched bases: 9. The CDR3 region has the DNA TGCGCCAGCAGCACGGGACAGGGGTCGGTATACACCATATATTTT. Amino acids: CASSTGQGSVYTIYF.

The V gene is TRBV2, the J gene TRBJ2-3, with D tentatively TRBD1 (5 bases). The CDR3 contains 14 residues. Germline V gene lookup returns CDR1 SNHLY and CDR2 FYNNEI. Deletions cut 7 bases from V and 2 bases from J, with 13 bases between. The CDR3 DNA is TGTGCCAGCATGGGTGCAGGGCCCACAGATACGCAGTATTTT. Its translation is CASMGAGPTDTQYF.

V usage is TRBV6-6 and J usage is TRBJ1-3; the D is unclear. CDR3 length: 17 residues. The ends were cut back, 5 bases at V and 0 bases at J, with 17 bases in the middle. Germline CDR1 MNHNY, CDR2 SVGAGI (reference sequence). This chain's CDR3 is CASSPFPTRLSGNTIYF. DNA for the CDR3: TGTGCCAGCAGTCCCTTCCCTACTAGACTCTCTGGAAACACCATATATTTT.

This CDR3 reads CASSLDPGNTEAFF. Here the CDR3 DNA reads TGTGCCAGCAGCCTAGACCCCGGGAACACTGAAGCTTTCTTT. V and J are TRBV5-4 and TRBJ1-1; D not certain. The germline V gene has CDR1 SGHNT and CDR2 YYREEE (reference sequence). Trimming pared 4 bases from V and 1 base from J, leaving 11 bases between. This CDR3 contains 14 residues.

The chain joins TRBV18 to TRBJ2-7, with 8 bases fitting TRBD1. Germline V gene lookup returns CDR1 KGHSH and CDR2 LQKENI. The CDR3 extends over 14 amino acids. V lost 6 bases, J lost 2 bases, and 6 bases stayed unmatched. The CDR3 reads CASSKTGATYEQYF. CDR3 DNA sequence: TGTGCCAGCTCGAAGACAGGGGCTACCTACGAGCAGTACTTC.

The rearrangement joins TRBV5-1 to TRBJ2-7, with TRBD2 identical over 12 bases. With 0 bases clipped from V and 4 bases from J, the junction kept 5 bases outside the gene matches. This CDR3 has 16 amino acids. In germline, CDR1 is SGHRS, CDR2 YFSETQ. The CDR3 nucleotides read TGCGCCAGCAGCTTGGAGACTAGCGGGGGACTTTACGAGCAGTACTTC. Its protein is CASSLETSGGLYEQYF.

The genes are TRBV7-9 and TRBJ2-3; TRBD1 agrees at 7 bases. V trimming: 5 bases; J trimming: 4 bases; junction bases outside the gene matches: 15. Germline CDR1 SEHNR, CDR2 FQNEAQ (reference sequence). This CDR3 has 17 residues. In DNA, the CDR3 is TGTGCCAGCAGCGGAGACAGGACAGGCGGATTGCCAGATACGCAGTATTTT. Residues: CASSGDRTGGLPDTQYF.

In DNA form, the CDR3 reads TGTGCCTGGAGTCCACTTAGAGAGACCCAGTACTTC. Its translation: CAWSPLRETQYF. The chain uses TRBV30 and TRBJ2-5; D is ambiguous. Trimming took 2 bases from V and 4 from J, leaving 8 bases between them. Germline values: CDR1 GTSNPN, CDR2 SVGIG (reference sequence). CDR3 length equals 12 residues.

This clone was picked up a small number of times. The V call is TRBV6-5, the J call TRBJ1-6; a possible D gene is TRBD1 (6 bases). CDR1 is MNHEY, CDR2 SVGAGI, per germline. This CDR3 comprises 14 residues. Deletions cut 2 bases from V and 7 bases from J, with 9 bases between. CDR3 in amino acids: CASSYHRVNSPLHF. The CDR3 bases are TGTGCCAGCAGTTACCACAGGGTAAATTCACCCCTCCACTTT.

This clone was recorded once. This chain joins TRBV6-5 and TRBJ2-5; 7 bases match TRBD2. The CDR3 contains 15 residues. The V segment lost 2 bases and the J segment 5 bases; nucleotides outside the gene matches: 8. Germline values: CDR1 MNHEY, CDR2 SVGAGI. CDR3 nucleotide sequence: TGTGCCAGCAGTTACAGCTCGGGAGGTGACGAGACCCAGTACTTC. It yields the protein CASSYSSGGDETQYF.

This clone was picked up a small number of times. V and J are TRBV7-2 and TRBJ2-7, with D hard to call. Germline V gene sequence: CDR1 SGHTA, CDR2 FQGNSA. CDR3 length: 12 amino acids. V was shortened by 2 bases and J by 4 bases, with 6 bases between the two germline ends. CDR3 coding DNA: TGTGCCAGCAGCTTAATCGGTTACGAGCAGTACTTC. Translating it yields CASSLIGYEQYF.

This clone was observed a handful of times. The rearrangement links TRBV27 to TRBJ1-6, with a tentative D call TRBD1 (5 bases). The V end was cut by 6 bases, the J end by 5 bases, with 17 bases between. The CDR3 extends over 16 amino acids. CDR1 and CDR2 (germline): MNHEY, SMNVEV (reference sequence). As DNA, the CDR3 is TGTGCCAGCAGCCCCCTCGCGGGACTAAATAATTCACCCCTCCACTTT. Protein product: CASSPLAGLNNSPLHF.

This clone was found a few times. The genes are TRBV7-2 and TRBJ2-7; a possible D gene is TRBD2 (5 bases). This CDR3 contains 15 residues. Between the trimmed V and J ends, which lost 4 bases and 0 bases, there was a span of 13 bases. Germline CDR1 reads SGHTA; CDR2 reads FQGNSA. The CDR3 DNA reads TGTGCCAGCAGCTCCAACGGACTCGTCTCCTACGAGCAGTACTTC. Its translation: CASSSNGLVSYEQYF. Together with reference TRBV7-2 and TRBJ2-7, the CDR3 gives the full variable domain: GAGVSQSPSNKVTEKGKDVELRCDPISGHTALYWYRQSLGQGLEFLIYFQGNSAPDKSGLPSDRFSAERTGGSVSTLTIQRTQQEDSAVYLCASSSNGLVSYEQYFGPGTRLTVT.

This CDR3 reads CASSQGLGHQQETQYF. The CDR3 nucleotides read TGTGCCAGCAGCCAAGGGTTGGGACACCAACAAGAGACCCAGTACTTC. This chain uses TRBV3-1 (or the pseudogene TRBV3-2) with TRBJ2-5; tentative D call: TRBD1 (6 bases). V was shortened by 1 base and J by 2 bases, with 14 bases between the two germline ends. The CDR3 is 16 residues long. Germline CDR1 reads LGHDT; CDR2 reads YNNKEL (reference sequence).

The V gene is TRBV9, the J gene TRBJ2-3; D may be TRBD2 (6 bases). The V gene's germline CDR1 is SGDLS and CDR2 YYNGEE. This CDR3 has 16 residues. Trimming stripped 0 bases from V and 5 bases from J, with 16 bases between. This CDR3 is CASSVGTSRALDTQYF. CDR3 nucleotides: TGTGCCAGCAGCGTAGGAACTAGCCGTGCGTTAGATACGCAGTATTTT.